Included here is one T cell receptor (beta chain) sequence, with context. This entry belongs to a study of blood T cell repertoires in COVID-19. In the original processing: Counts of nucleated cells, estimated from reference gene primer amplification, were obtained. Only in-frame clones appear in the TCRdb table, and some are missing; sequencing was by immunoSEQ multiplex PCR. V and J calls and clone size are those listed in that table; D and trimming were worked out from the DNA. The sample holds around 300,000 clones, about 90% seen once. Between the trimmed V and J ends, which lost 5 bases and 0 bases, there was a span of 22 bases. The germline CDR1 and CDR2 sequences are MNHEY and SMNVEV (reference sequence). The CDR3 sequence is 18 residues long. Among Cohort 3 donors, those recovered had two negative PCRs, clearance, or symptom resolution.

This chain joins TRBV27 and TRBJ1-2; a possible D gene is TRBD1 (5 bases). This TCR was recovered from a woman aged 60 to 75 who had recovered from COVID-19. Sequencing input: PBMCs or T cells enriched from blood (not recorded which). The CDR3 DNA reads as TGTGCCAGCAGTCAATCGGTGCCCCTAGGGGTCGCTAACTATGGCTACACCTTC. It specifies CASSQSVPLGVANYGYTF.